This TCR beta chain comes out of a study of regulatory T cells in long-lasting Graves disease. The authors built TCR beta libraries using iRepertoire HTBI primers and Arm-PCR of CDR3 regions. TCRdb used MiXCR to reprocess the multiplex PCR reads, holding one entry per CDR3 protein. The repertoire includes 200,000 to 250,000 distinct CDR3 sequences, approximately 16% of them detected once, and around 21% sits in the top ten. Sample time point: newly diagnosed GD, antithyroid drugs for less than 3 months. Researchers made the TCR library from RNA that was extracted from PBMCs. This clonotype was counted ten times or more. CDR3 length: 14 residues. V lost 4 bases and J lost 3, with 15 bases in between. Germline loops: CDR1 SQVTM, CDR2 ANQGSEA.

This receptor was identified in a female donor with Graves disease. V and J are TRBV29-1 and TRBJ1-1, with D possibly TRBD1 on 6 matching bases. This material consisted of peripheral blood mononuclear cells (PBMCs), taken at new diagnosis, from a patient treated with antithyroid drugs. CDR3 protein: CSVVEGGRDTEAFF. CDR3 nucleotide sequence: TGCAGCGTTGTGGAGGGGGGCAGGGACACTGAAGCTTTCTTT.